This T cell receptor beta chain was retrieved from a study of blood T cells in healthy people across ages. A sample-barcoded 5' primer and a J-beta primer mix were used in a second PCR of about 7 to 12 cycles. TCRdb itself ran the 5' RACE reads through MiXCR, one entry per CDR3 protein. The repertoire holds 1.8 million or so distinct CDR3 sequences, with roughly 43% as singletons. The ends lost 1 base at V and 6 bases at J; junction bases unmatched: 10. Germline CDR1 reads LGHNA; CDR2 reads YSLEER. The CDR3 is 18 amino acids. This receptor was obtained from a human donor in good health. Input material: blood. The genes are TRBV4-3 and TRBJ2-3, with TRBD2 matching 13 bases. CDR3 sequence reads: CASSQALAGGPSGDTQYF. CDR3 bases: TGCGCCAGCAGCCAAGCACTAGCGGGGGGGCCTTCTGGTGATACGCAGTATTTT.